The sample holds a few counts of the clone carrying this T cell receptor (beta chain). What it recognizes is unknown. The source of the sample is a study of cytomegalovirus exposure and HLA in healthy donors. Study context: Assignment to the Caucasian-associated ancestry cluster applied to 75% to 85% of the roughly 420 genotyped donors. Study results and limitations: A cluster of highly shared sequence variants was likely a sequencing artifact. Association of roughly 17,000 TCR beta sequences with HLA alleles was found at 0.05 false discovery rate in a later analysis.

PCR used 60 Vbeta primers and 13 Jbeta primers. Sequencing used immunoSEQ multiplex PCR; TCRdb keeps in-frame clones, though not all of them. The sample gives 85,000 to 130,000 clones, roughly three quarters of which show up once; about 4.2% is in the top ten. CDR3 length: 12 residues. V gave up 0 bases and J gave up 7 bases, with 5 bases separating them. CDR1 SGDLS and CDR2 YYNGEE come from the germline V gene. The gene calls are TRBV9 and TRBJ2-1, with no clear D. The sequenced material came from PBMCs. The receptor's source is a woman aged 50 to 60 in good health and CMV-seropositive. CDR3 amino acids: CASSVDMNEQFF. The CDR3 nucleotides are TGTGCCAGCAGCGTAGACATGAATGAGCAGTTCTTC.